This T cell receptor beta chain emerged from a study of T-cell reconstitution after alpha-beta-depleted transplantation in children. This clonotype was observed many times. As it was prepared, the TCRbeta library received unique molecular identifiers. A single record per CDR3 protein comes from TCRdb applying MiXCR to the PCR reads. The sample contains around 240,000 distinct CDR3 sequences, more than 7.5% of which appear only once. Looked up from germline, CDR1 is DFQATT and CDR2 is SNEGSKA (reference sequence). This CDR3 spans 13 amino acids. V dropped 6 bases and J dropped 5; count of bases not matched to a gene: 6.

This TCR was sampled from a human donor who donated a stem cell graft to a child with SCID. The rearrangement links TRBV20-1 to TRBJ2-3, with 9 bases that match TRBD2. This specimen consisted of PBMCs from the stem cell graft donor, obtained from the stem cell graft. DNA for the CDR3: TGCAGTGCCCGACTAGCGGATGGAGATACGCAGTATTTT. Residues: CSARLADGDTQYF.